A selection of T cell receptor beta chains follows, all from one sample in a study of cytomegalovirus exposure and HLA in healthy donors. The protocol was immunoSEQ multiplex PCR, while the TCRdb copy is restricted to in-frame clones and leaves out a portion. The top ten clones hold around 5.7% of a sample with 200,000 to 250,000 clones, about 81% of them seen once. The sample taken for sequencing was PBMCs. Receptors were obtained from a middle-aged woman in good health and CMV-seropositive. Both conserved end residues are part of each CDR3. D genes are given only for firm matches. The size field is filled for only some rows; it gives once, few, many or a size class.

clone_size,v_call,j_call,d_call,cdr3_nt,cdr3_aa
-,TRBV7-9,TRBJ2-7,-,TGTGCCAGCAGCTTAGCCCGGACAGAGAACACCCACGAGCAGTACTTC,CASSLARTENTHEQYF
-,TRBV13,TRBJ1-2,TRBD1,TGTGCCAGCAACACACCGACAGGGAACTATGGCTACACCTTC,CASNTPTGNYGYTF
-,TRBV4-3,TRBJ1-2,TRBD1,TGCGCCAGCAGCCAAGAACAGGGGCAGATCTATGGCTACACCTTC,CASSQEQGQIYGYTF
-,TRBV11-3,TRBJ1-6,TRBD1,TGTGCCAGCAGCTTCGACAGGGTTGGGTCACCCCTCCACTTT,CASSFDRVGSPLHF
once,TRBV5-1,TRBJ2-3,TRBD1,TGCGCCAGCAGCTTGAGAACGGGACAGGGTGCAGATACGCAGTATTTT,CASSLRTGQGADTQYF
once,TRBV7-6,TRBJ1-3,-,TGTGCCAGCAGCCCTGTTCAGGGACTCTCTGGAAACACCATATATTTT,CASSPVQGLSGNTIYF
-,TRBV19,TRBJ1-1,TRBD1,TGTGCCAGTAGTCCGGACAGGCGGGGCTTCAGAGCTTTCTTT,CASSPDRRGFRAFF
-,TRBV28,TRBJ1-2,TRBD1,TGTGCCAGCAGTCTCGGACAGGGTAACTATGGCTACACCTTC,CASSLGQGNYGYTF
-,TRBV6-1,TRBJ1-3,TRBD1,TGTGCCAGCAAAACGACAGGGCCCTCCGGAAACACCATATATTTT,CASKTTGPSGNTIYF
-,TRBV30,TRBJ2-7,TRBD1,TGTGCCTGGAGTCCCCGACAGGGCTGGGACGAGCAGTACTTC,CAWSPRQGWDEQYF
-,TRBV4-3,TRBJ1-6,TRBD1,TGCGCCAGCAGCCAGTGGGACAGCAATTCACCCCTCCACTTT,CASSQWDSNSPLHF
-,TRBV6-5,TRBJ1-6,TRBD1,TGTGCCAGCAGTTTAGGCAGGGGGAGTTCACCCCTCCACTTT,CASSLGRGSSPLHF
-,TRBV11-2,TRBJ1-1,-,TGTGCCAGCAGCTTAGATCGCGGCTATGAAGCTTTCTTT,CASSLDRGYEAFF
-,TRBV4-1,TRBJ2-1,TRBD1,TGCGCCAGCAGCCGCGAACCGGGACAGGGGGTCTCCTACAATGAGCAGTTCTTC,CASSREPGQGVSYNEQFF
-,TRBV7-7,TRBJ2-5,-,TGTGCCAGCAGCTCGGAGGGGGAGACCCAGTACTTC,CASSSEGETQYF
-,TRBV27,TRBJ1-1,-,TGTGCCAGCAGTTTACGGGGGACCACTGAAGCTTTCTTT,CASSLRGTTEAFF
-,TRBV7-2,TRBJ1-1,-,TGTGCCAGCAGCTTAGCGTTAAGACTCAGGGACACTGAAGCTTTCTTT,CASSLALRLRDTEAFF
-,TRBV11-3,TRBJ2-1,-,TGTGCCAGCAGCTCGGGTTACAATGAGCAGTTCTTC,CASSSGYNEQFF
-,TRBV7-9,TRBJ2-6,-,TGTGCCAGCAGCTTAGGGGCGGGGTCCGGGGCCAATGTCCTGACTTTC,CASSLGAGSGANVLTF
-,TRBV19,TRBJ1-4,-,TGTGCCAGTAATCAACAGGGCAATGAAAAACTGTTTTTT,CASNQQGNEKLFF
-,TRBV5-1,TRBJ2-7,TRBD1,TGCGCCACCCGGGGACAGGCCGATTCCCACGAGCAGTACTTC,CATRGQADSHEQYF
few,TRBV7-3,TRBJ2-1,TRBD2,TGTGCCAGCAGCAAGGGACTAGGGATTGAGCAGTTCTTC,CASSKGLGIEQFF
-,TRBV7-9,TRBJ1-6,TRBD1,TGTGCCAGCAGCTCCGACAGGGGGCACGGGTATTCACCCCTCCACTTT,CASSSDRGHGYSPLHF
-,TRBV29-1,TRBJ1-3,-,TGCAGCGTTGAAGATAGGAAGAAGGGGGACACTGGAAACACCATATATTTT,CSVEDRKKGDTGNTIYF
-,TRBV27,TRBJ2-1,TRBD2,TGTGCCAGCAGTTTTTCCAGCGGGGGCTTCTACAATGAGCAGTTCTTC,CASSFSSGGFYNEQFF
-,TRBV7-3,TRBJ2-7,TRBD2,TGTGCCAGCAGCTTACCTCCAGCGGGAGGCAACGAGCAGTACTTC,CASSLPPAGGNEQYF
-,TRBV10-3,TRBJ2-1,TRBD2,TGTGCCATCAGGGGTGGGACTAGCGGGACCTACAATGAGCAGTTCTTC,CAIRGGTSGTYNEQFF
-,TRBV7-3,TRBJ2-1,TRBD2,TGTGCCAGCAGCCCCCTCCAACGCGGGAGGTTATACAATGAGCAGTTCTTC,CASSPLQRGRLYNEQFF
-,TRBV4-1,TRBJ1-4,TRBD1,TGCGCCAGCAGCCAACCTCCTTCGACAGGGGGCATCGAAAAACTGTTTTTT,CASSQPPSTGGIEKLFF
-,TRBV27,TRBJ2-3,TRBD2,TGTGCCAGCAGTTTGCGGGAGGGTGGCACAGATACGCAGTATTTT,CASSLREGGTDTQYF
-,TRBV7-9,TRBJ1-1,-,TGTGCCAGCAGCCTACTTCTAGGAGCTTTCTTT,CASSLLLGAFF
-,TRBV9,TRBJ2-2,-,TGTGCCAGCAGCCCCCGAATTGACAGCGCGAACACCGGGGAGCTGTTTTTT,CASSPRIDSANTGELFF
-,TRBV4-1,TRBJ2-1,TRBD2,TGCGCCAGCAGCCAAGCCTCAGGCGGGAGGGCCGGTAATGAGCAGTTCTTC,CASSQASGGRAGNEQFF
-,TRBV27,TRBJ2-7,-,TGTGCCAGCACCCGATGGGGGGACTACGAGCAGTACTTC,CASTRWGDYEQYF
-,TRBV25-1,TRBJ2-3,TRBD1,TGTGCCAGCAGCCCAAGGGACAGGGGGACAGATACGCAGTATTTT,CASSPRDRGTDTQYF
-,TRBV6-1,TRBJ2-2,-,TGTGCCAGCAGTAAGCAACAGGGGAGGACCGGGGAGCTGTTTTTT,CASSKQQGRTGELFF
-,TRBV6-1,TRBJ2-1,TRBD1,TGTGCCAGCAGCCGTACAGGGGGTGCGTACAATGAGCAGTTCTTC,CASSRTGGAYNEQFF
-,TRBV2,TRBJ1-2,-,TGTGCCAGCAGTGTAGTCGCCACGGGTGGCTACACCTTC,CASSVVATGGYTF
once,TRBV19,TRBJ2-5,-,TGTGCCAGTAGGGGCACCCTGTGGGAGACCCAGTACTTC,CASRGTLWETQYF
-,TRBV27,TRBJ2-3,TRBD1,TGTGCCAGCAGACAAGACAGGGTCCGGAGCACAGATACGCAGTATTTT,CASRQDRVRSTDTQYF
-,TRBV29-1,TRBJ2-3,TRBD2,TGCAGCGTTGAAGGCGGGGGTTGGGTCGATACGCAGTATTTT,CSVEGGGWVDTQYF
-,TRBV7-2,TRBJ2-7,TRBD1,TGTGCCAGCAGCGCTCCGGGACAGGTACCCTACGAGCAGTACTTC,CASSAPGQVPYEQYF
-,TRBV10-3,TRBJ1-1,-,TGTGCCATCAGTGTGTACAGGGATACTGAAGCTTTCTTT,CAISVYRDTEAFF